Listed here are 24 T cell receptor beta chains from one sample, sequenced in a study of early T cells in non-severe SARS-CoV-2 infection. TCRdb re-called the 5' RACE reads with MiXCR, one entry per CDR3 protein. The profile covers approximately 71,000 distinct CDR3 sequences, with about 12% appearing a single time and more than 1.5% taken by the ten largest. Sample: whole blood. The receptors shown here come from an adult who was a healthcare worker with PCR-confirmed SARS-CoV-2 infection or an uninfected control (not recorded which).

This clonotype has at least ten counts. The chain is built from TRBV30 and TRBJ1-6; D might be TRBD1 (5 bases). Germline CDR1 GTSNPN, CDR2 SVGIG (reference sequence). The germline V and J ends were trimmed by 2 bases and 10 bases, with 9 bases remaining between them. CDR3 length equals 12 residues. CDR3 nucleotides: TGTGCCTGGAGTATGGGGGACTCACCCCTCCACTTT. Translation: CAWSMGDSPLHF.

V gene TRBV29-1 combines with J gene TRBJ1-2, with D perhaps TRBD1 (6 bases). The germline V gene encodes CDR1 SQVTM and CDR2 ANQGSEA. There are 15 residues in the CDR3. V was trimmed by 6 bases and J by 3 bases, leaving 20 bases between them. CDR3 bases: TGCAGCGTGGGTCGGGACCCTCAGGGGTACTATGGCTACACCTTC. This codes for CSVGRDPQGYYGYTF.

The chain uses TRBV20-1 and TRBJ2-1; 9 nucleotides align to TRBD2. The CDR3 runs to 17 residues. The J segment lost 7 bases and the V segment lost 1 base, leaving 14 bases of the junction unmatched. Germline assignment: CDR1 DFQATT and CDR2 SNEGSKA (reference sequence). The CDR3 nucleotides are TGCAGTGCTAGAGCCCCAATAGCGGGGGAACCGGGAAATGAGCAGTTCTTC. It encodes CSARAPIAGEPGNEQFF.

In this sample, this clonotype turned up many times. The chain uses TRBV12-3 or TRBV12-4 and TRBJ1-5; weak D call: TRBD1 (6 bases). V was shortened by 8 bases and J by 5 bases, with 13 bases between the two germline ends. CDR3 length: 13 amino acids. Here the CDR3 DNA reads TGTGCCAGCGGCCGGGGGGGCTATCAGCCCCAGCATTTT. It yields the protein CASGRGGYQPQHF.

At least ten counts were recorded for this clonotype. The chain links TRBV4-3 to TRBJ1-4, with 7 bases that match TRBD1. The CDR3 has 17 amino acids. From germline, CDR1 is LGHNA and CDR2 YSLEER. Trimming cost V 4 bases and J 5 bases; bases outside gene matches: 13. CDR3: CASSPRGGGRENEKLFF. CDR3 nucleotide sequence: TGCGCCAGCAGCCCAAGGGGAGGGGGCCGGGAAAATGAAAAACTGTTTTTT.

This clonotype has a handful of counts. This chain uses TRBV3-1 with TRBJ1-1, with D possibly being TRBD1 (6 bases). Germline loops: CDR1 LGHDT, CDR2 YNNKEL (reference sequence). Trimming shortened V by 4 bases and J by 1 base, and 10 bases separated the two germline ends. CDR3 length: 14 residues. CDR3 sequence reads: CASSRIQGNTEAFF. CDR3 sequence (DNA): TGTGCCAGCAGCCGCATACAGGGGAACACTGAAGCTTTCTTT.

This clonotype was observed at least ten times. The chain links TRBV3-1 to TRBJ2-5; 7 bases align to TRBD2. The V segment lost 3 bases and the J segment 1 base; nucleotides outside the gene matches: 5. Germline lookup yields CDR1 LGHDT and CDR2 YNNKEL (reference sequence). This CDR3 has 15 amino acids. This CDR3 is CASSQGRGIQETQYF. In DNA, the CDR3 is TGTGCCAGCAGCCAGGGGCGGGGGATCCAAGAGACCCAGTACTTC.

A few counts support this clonotype. The CDR3 DNA follows: TGTGCCAGCAGCCTGGGGACTAGCGGGGGAACACACAATGAGCAGTTCTTC. Residues: CASSLGTSGGTHNEQFF. The chain uses TRBV7-3 and TRBJ2-1, with 14 bases lining up with TRBD2. The V and J ends lost 5 bases and 5 bases, in that order; junction bases with no gene match: 8. The CDR3 has 17 amino acids. Looked up from germline, CDR1 is SGHTA and CDR2 is FQGTGA.

This clonotype was detected many times. The chain couples TRBV4-3 to TRBJ2-2; D is uncertain. Germline V gene sequence: CDR1 LGHNA, CDR2 YSLEER. The V end was cut by 5 bases, the J end by 4 bases, with 11 bases between. The CDR3 sequence is 14 residues long. CDR3: CASSVEGGTGELFF. The CDR3 DNA sequence: TGCGCCAGCAGCGTCGAAGGCGGCACCGGGGAGCTGTTTTTT.

This clonotype was found a few times. The chain couples TRBV14 to TRBJ2-1; D gene unclear. This CDR3 contains 15 residues. V dropped 0 bases and J dropped 1 base, with 7 bases sitting between them. Germline V gene sequence: CDR1 SGHDN, CDR2 FVKESK. The CDR3 region has the DNA TGTGCCAGCAGCCAAGAGGGTATTTCCTACAATGAGCAGTTCTTC. This encodes CASSQEGISYNEQFF.

V usage is TRBV7-8 and J usage is TRBJ2-7; 9 bases agree with TRBD1. In germline, CDR1 is SGHVS, CDR2 FQNEAQ. The CDR3 is 15 residues long. Germline trimming cut 5 bases from V and 3 bases from J; bases unmatched to any gene: 8. DNA of the CDR3: TGTGCCAGCAGCCGGTTCGGGACAGGGATCTACGAGCAGTACTTC. The encoded protein is CASSRFGTGIYEQYF.

The table lists this clonotype with many counts. This chain joins TRBV2 and TRBJ2-7, with D perhaps TRBD1 (5 bases). The CDR3 has 12 amino acids. CDR1 SNHLY and CDR2 FYNNEI come from the germline V gene. Trimming stripped 4 bases from V and 8 bases from J, with 12 bases between. CDR3 region: CASSVGETQQYF. CDR3 in DNA: TGTGCCAGCAGTGTAGGGGAAACTCAGCAGTACTTC.

This clonotype has a count of ten or more. The rearrangement joins TRBV3-1 to TRBJ1-2; a weak D match, TRBD1 (6 bases). Trimming removed 1 base at V and 4 bases at J, with 22 bases between. CDR1 is LGHDT and CDR2 is YNNKEL in the germline V gene (reference sequence). This CDR3 is 18 amino acids long. The CDR3 coding sequence is TGTGCCAGCAGCCAAGTGGTTGGGAAACGGGGGCTCTTCTATGGCTACACCTTC. It translates to CASSQVVGKRGLFYGYTF.

This clonotype was counted ten times or more. The rearrangement uses TRBV3-1 and TRBJ1-6; 8 bases fit TRBD1. V was clipped by 1 base and J by 7 bases; unmatched bases: 3. The CDR3 has 15 residues. CDR1 and CDR2 (germline): LGHDT, YNNKEL (reference sequence). The DNA for the CDR3 is TGTGCCAGCAGCCAAGGGACAGGGAGAAATTCACCCCTCCACTTT. Its translation: CASSQGTGRNSPLHF. Supplemented by reference TRBV3-1 and TRBJ1-6, the full variable domain reads DTAVSQTPKYLVTQMGNDKSIKCEQNLGHDTMYWYKQDSKKFLKIMFSYNNKELIINETVPNRFSPKSPDKAHLNLHINSLELGDSAVYFCASSQGTGRNSPLHFGNGTRLTVT.

This clonotype turned up a few times. CDR3 loop: CASSLQLSGVGAFF. DNA of the CDR3: TGTGCCAGCAGCTTACAACTTTCTGGGGTTGGAGCTTTCTTT. This sequence joins TRBV7-8 and TRBJ1-1; D is unclear. CDR1 is SGHVS, CDR2 FQNEAQ, per germline. CDR3 length equals 14 residues. V gave up 2 bases and J gave up 10 bases, with 17 bases separating them.

On this clonotype: This may be a read error: a much more frequent sequence differs by one nucleotide. The chain combines TRBV5-8 with TRBJ2-3; no reliable D call. The CDR3 totals 12 residues. The V end was cut by 0 bases, the J end by 7 bases, with 6 bases between. Germline V gives CDR1 SGHTS, CDR2 YDEGEE. The CDR3 bases are TGTGCCAGCAGCTTGGATGTGCATACGCAGTATTTT. It codes for CASSLDVHTQYF.

In this sample, this clonotype turned up many times. The chain joins TRBV29-1 to TRBJ2-7; D possibly corresponds to TRBD1 (6 bases). CDR3 length equals 13 residues. Germline V gene sequence: CDR1 SQVTM, CDR2 ANQGSEA. V was shortened by 7 bases and J by 4 bases, with 17 bases between the two germline ends. CDR3 DNA sequence: TGCAGCGCTCTAAGACCCGGACAGTACGAGCAGTACTTC. Translated, it gives CSALRPGQYEQYF.

In this sample, this clonotype turned up many times. V is TRBV12-5 and J is TRBJ2-1; 7 bases fit TRBD1. The ends lost 2 bases at V and 0 bases at J; junction bases unmatched: 13. Germline-derived CDR1 and CDR2 are LGHNT and FRNRAP. The length of the CDR3 is 19 residues. For the CDR3, the DNA is TGTGCTAGTGGTTTGTCCCCACGAGCAGGGGGAAGCTCCTACAATGAGCAGTTCTTC. Protein sequence: CASGLSPRAGGSSYNEQFF.

This clonotype was counted a few times. The rearrangement joins TRBV20-1 to TRBJ2-7; 7 bases map to TRBD2. Germline trimming cut 6 bases from V and 2 bases from J; bases unmatched to any gene: 13. This CDR3 has 15 residues. Germline CDR1 and CDR2: DFQATT and SNEGSKA (reference sequence). The CDR3 DNA is TGCAGTGCCACTGAGTGGCGGGGGACCGCCTACGAGCAGTACTTC. Protein product: CSATEWRGTAYEQYF.

This clonotype has more than one count but fewer than ten. This chain uses TRBV30 with TRBJ1-6; D unclear. CDR3 length: 11 residues. Germline values: CDR1 GTSNPN, CDR2 SVGIG (reference sequence). V was trimmed by 2 bases and J by 8 bases, leaving 4 bases between them. The CDR3 DNA is TGTGCCTGGAGTACCCATTCACCCCTCCACTTT. Amino acids: CAWSTHSPLHF.

This clonotype has ten or more counts. V usage is TRBV7-9 and J usage is TRBJ2-7, with D unresolved. CDR1 and CDR2 (germline): SEHNR, FQNEAQ (reference sequence). CDR3 length: 13 amino acids. Deletions cut 2 bases from V and 0 bases from J, with 5 bases between. CDR3 loop: CASSLQVSYEQYF. The CDR3 nucleotides read TGTGCCAGCAGCTTACAGGTCTCCTACGAGCAGTACTTC.

This clonotype was found many times. The rearrangement uses TRBV27 and TRBJ1-5, with D possibly TRBD1 on 5 matching bases. Per germline, CDR1 MNHEY and CDR2 SMNVEV (reference sequence). With 6 bases removed from V and 5 bases from J, the gap between germline ends came to 14 bases. The CDR3 runs to 14 residues. The CDR3 region is CASSFDGGYQPQHF. The CDR3 DNA reads as TGTGCCAGCAGCTTTGACGGGGGGTATCAGCCCCAGCATTTT.

The table lists this clonotype with a few counts. V and J are TRBV29-1 and TRBJ2-7; 8 positions match TRBD1. CDR1 and CDR2 (germline): SQVTM, ANQGSEA. CDR3 length: 13 amino acids. With V trimmed by 5 bases and J by 7 bases, 10 bases remained unmatched. The CDR3 DNA sequence: TGCAGCGTTACCCGCGACAGGGGACGGGAGCAGTACTTC. Translating it yields CSVTRDRGREQYF.

This clonotype was observed a few times. This CDR3 is missing its conserved last phenylalanine or tryptophan, likely due to a read error. The DNA is left out, because the CDR3 cannot be placed on it with certainty; the CDR3 is given as TCRdb lists it. The chain is built from TRBV19 and TRBJ1-1; no DNA check was done on the table's D call, TRBD1. The CDR3 adds up to 12 amino acids, both ends counted. Germline lookup yields CDR1 LNHDA and CDR2 SQIVND (reference sequence). This CDR3 is CASSMGTGWTVL.